This is a list of T cell receptor beta chains from one sample in a study of siplizumab effects on memory and regulatory T cells. Some clones are missing from TCRdb's copy, which holds only in-frame ones; the method was immunoSEQ multiplex PCR. The sample has around 110,000 clones, approximately 94% seen once. Sequencing used non-Treg CD4+ T cells sorted from blood. Receptors were obtained from a human donor in good health. CDR3s include the opening cysteine and the closing phenylalanine or tryptophan. A D gene is named only where the DNA matches it firmly. For some rows the clone size is stated as once, few or many, or as a class when expanded; others skip it.

abundance | d_gene | j_gene | v_gene | CDR3aa | CDR3nt
- | - | TRBJ2-1 | TRBV5-1 | CASSLVTPYNEQFF | TGCGCCAGCAGCTTGGTAACCCCCTACAATGAGCAGTTCTTC
- | TRBD2 | TRBJ2-1 | TRBV7-9 | CASSLSGLGSIKGDEQFF | TGTGCCAGCAGCTTAAGCGGACTAGGAAGTATAAAAGGGGATGAGCAGTTCTTC
- | TRBD2 | TRBJ2-2 | TRBV7-3 | CASSLRLAGGGTGELFF | TGTGCCAGCAGCTTAAGACTAGCGGGAGGAGGCACCGGGGAGCTGTTTTTT
once | - | TRBJ1-2 | TRBV5-5 | CATSEIYGPSNYGYTF | TGTGCCACAAGCGAGATATATGGACCTTCTAACTATGGCTACACCTTC
- | - | TRBJ2-6 | TRBV19 | CASSPASSGANVLTF | TGTGCCAGTAGCCCGGCCAGCTCTGGGGCCAACGTCCTGACTTTC
- | TRBD2 | TRBJ2-1 | TRBV6-6 | CASSYSAGTSVNEQFF | TGTGCCAGCAGTTACTCCGCCGGGACTAGCGTGAATGAGCAGTTCTTC
- | - | TRBJ2-5 | TRBV4-1 | CASNGGPREKEGAQYF | TGCGCCAGCAATGGGGGACCAAGGGAGAAAGAGGGGGCCCAGTACTTC
- | - | TRBJ2-2 | TRBV19 | CASSPYTGELFF | TGTGCCAGTAGTCCCTACACCGGGGAGCTGTTTTTT
- | - | TRBJ1-3 | TRBV6-6 | CASSPQGFGNTIYF | TGTGCCAGCAGTCCCCAGGGATTTGGAAACACCATATATTTT
- | - | TRBJ2-3 | TRBV5-1 | CASSTLASTDTQYF | TGCGCCAGCAGCACCCTAGCTAGCACAGATACGCAGTATTTT
- | TRBD2 | TRBJ2-1 | TRBV11-3 | CASSKSGSDEQFF | TGTGCCAGCAGCAAGAGCGGGAGTGATGAGCAGTTCTTC
- | - | TRBJ1-5 | TRBV6-5 | CASSRLGVSNQPQHF | TGTGCCAGCAGCCGCCTGGGGGTCAGCAATCAGCCCCAGCATTTT
- | - | TRBJ1-4 | TRBV10-3 | CAISDEVVEKLFF | TGTGCCATCAGTGACGAAGTTGTTGAAAAACTGTTTTTT
- | TRBD1 | TRBJ1-2 | TRBV2 | CASSPDRGSLHGYTF | TGTGCCAGCAGTCCCGACAGGGGCAGTCTTCATGGCTACACCTTC
few | - | TRBJ2-5 | TRBV29-1 | CSVALYQWETQYF | TGCAGCGTTGCCCTATATCAGTGGGAGACCCAGTACTTC
- | - | TRBJ2-5 | TRBV4-1 | CASSLGQSQETQYF | TGCGCCAGCAGCCTCGGACAGTCCCAAGAGACCCAGTACTTC
- | - | TRBJ2-5 | TRBV29-1 | CSVAQGKQTQYF | TGCAGCGTCGCCCAGGGGAAACAGACCCAGTACTTC
- | TRBD1 | TRBJ1-2 | TRBV6-6 | CASSVQGSYGYTF | TGTGCCAGCAGTGTACAGGGGAGCTATGGCTACACCTTC
- | TRBD1 | TRBJ1-2 | TRBV4-1 | CASSQDWDSNYGYTF | TGCGCCAGCAGCCAAGATTGGGACAGCAACTATGGCTACACCTTC
once | TRBD2 | TRBJ2-5 | TRBV7-2 | CASSLQSGGPGETQYF | TGTGCCAGCAGCCTACAGAGCGGGGGGCCCGGAGAGACCCAGTACTTC
- | - | TRBJ1-1 | TRBV2 | CASSEALRVYGFF | TGTGCCAGCAGTGAAGCGCTTCGTGTCTATGGTTTCTTT
- | - | TRBJ1-2 | TRBV11-2 | CASSLEAGHYGYTF | TGTGCCAGCAGCTTAGAGGCAGGGCACTATGGCTACACCTTC
few | - | TRBJ1-3 | TRBV6-1 | CASLIPISGNTIYF | TGTGCCAGTCTCATACCGATCTCTGGAAACACCATATATTTT
few | - | TRBJ1-2 | TRBV30 | CAWSQDYGYTF | TGTGCCTGGAGTCAAGACTATGGCTACACCTTC
- | - | TRBJ2-5 | TRBV5-1 | CASSLEGILQETQYF | TGCGCCAGCAGCTTGGAGGGGATACTACAAGAGACCCAGTACTTC
- | TRBD1 | TRBJ2-5 | TRBV5-4 | CASSPGTAQETQYF | TGTGCCAGCAGCCCCGGGACAGCCCAAGAGACCCAGTACTTC
- | - | TRBJ2-5 | TRBV5-6 | CASSLGPGGETQYF | TGTGCCAGCAGCTTGGGACCCGGTGGGGAGACCCAGTACTTC
- | TRBD2 | TRBJ2-5 | TRBV11-3 | CASSWTSGSQETQYF | TGTGCCAGCAGCTGGACTAGCGGGTCCCAAGAGACCCAGTACTTC
- | TRBD1 | TRBJ2-1 | TRBV6-1 | CASSAGTGELGNEQFF | TGTGCCAGCAGTGCCGGGACAGGGGAATTGGGCAATGAGCAGTTCTTC
- | TRBD2 | TRBJ2-7 | TRBV15 | CATSRRGSYEQYF | TGTGCCACCTCGAGACGCGGGAGCTACGAGCAGTACTTC
- | - | TRBJ2-5 | TRBV5-1 | CASSLANSGKQETQYF | TGCGCCAGCAGCTTGGCCAATTCCGGGAAACAAGAGACCCAGTACTTC
- | - | TRBJ1-5 | TRBV10-3 | CASSYSGAGPQHF | TGTGCCAGCAGTTACTCTGGGGCCGGGCCCCAGCATTTT
- | TRBD1 | TRBJ2-3 | TRBV25-1 | CASSRDREWADTQYF | TGTGCCAGCAGCCGGGACAGGGAATGGGCAGATACGCAGTATTTT
- | - | TRBJ1-2 | TRBV6-1 | CASVLGTSAVYGYTF | TGTGCCAGCGTACTCGGGACCTCCGCTGTTTATGGCTACACCTTC
once | TRBD1 | TRBJ1-4 | TRBV4-1 | CASSPTGVIEKLFF | TGCGCCAGCAGCCCAACAGGGGTTATTGAAAAACTGTTTTTT
- | TRBD1 | TRBJ1-5 | TRBV10-3 | CAISSGGVGQPQHF | TGTGCCATCAGCTCAGGGGGAGTAGGTCAGCCCCAGCATTTT
- | TRBD2 | TRBJ2-5 | TRBV10-2 | CASSDVAGEETQYF | TGCGCCAGCAGTGACGTAGCGGGAGAAGAGACCCAGTACTTC
- | TRBD2 | TRBJ2-7 | TRBV5-4 | CASSLGLVGTSEQYF | TGTGCCAGCAGCTTAGGACTAGTGGGGACCTCCGAGCAGTACTTC
- | TRBD2 | TRBJ2-7 | TRBV6-5 | CASSYSTREGYEQYF | TGTGCCAGCAGTTACTCGACGCGGGAGGGCTACGAGCAGTACTTC
- | TRBD1 | TRBJ1-2 | TRBV5-1 | CASSGSGTGGRGYGYTF | TGCGCCAGCAGCGGCTCCGGGACAGGGGGCCGAGGCTATGGCTACACCTTC
- | TRBD1 | TRBJ1-1 | TRBV15 | CATSRLGQVNTEAFF | TGTGCCACCAGCAGACTAGGACAGGTCAACACTGAAGCTTTCTTT
- | - | TRBJ2-7 | TRBV20-1 | CSAGTFYEQYF | TGCAGTGCTGGGACCTTCTACGAGCAGTACTTC
- | TRBD1 | TRBJ2-1 | TRBV5-4 | CASSPPSDRAYNEQFF | TGTGCCAGCAGCCCCCCGTCGGACAGGGCCTACAATGAGCAGTTCTTC
- | - | TRBJ1-2 | TRBV7-9 | CASSHTRNYGYTF | TGTGCCAGCAGCCATACAAGAAACTATGGCTACACCTTC
- | - | TRBJ1-4 | TRBV5-6 | CASSLFGAGVFF | TGTGCCAGCAGCTTGTTTGGAGCTGGCGTGTTTTTT
- | - | TRBJ2-3 | TRBV7-8 | CASSTTTDTQYF | TGTGCCAGCAGTACCACGACAGATACGCAGTATTTT
- | - | TRBJ1-4 | TRBV6-1 | CASTLSNEKLFF | TGTGCCAGCACTCTTTCCAATGAAAAACTGTTTTTT
- | TRBD1 | TRBJ1-5 | TRBV7-2 | CASSQGQGQPQHF | TGTGCCAGCAGCCAAGGACAGGGTCAGCCCCAGCATTTT
- | TRBD1 | TRBJ2-5 | TRBV6-5 | CASSYQGQTWETQYF | TGTGCCAGCAGTTACCAGGGACAGACTTGGGAGACCCAGTACTTC